This T cell receptor beta chain was recovered during a study of T cell clonotyping in hematopoietic cell transplantation. Method: immunoSEQ multiplex PCR; TCRdb's copy keeps in-frame clones and lacks some. The sample consists of 45,000 or so clones, roughly 80% of them appearing once. Findings and caveats of the study: Without cell sorting, CD4 versus CD8 contributions remain unresolved.

Remarks on this clone: No antigen is known for it.

The CDR3 has 11 amino acids. The ends were cut back, 7 bases at V and 6 bases at J, with 9 bases in the middle. Germline V gene sequence: CDR1 LNHDA, CDR2 SQIVND (reference sequence). Time point of the sample: recipient sample about 28 days before transplant, after cytoreduction. Recipient blood drawn about 28 days pretransplant and days 30, 100, 180 after. The TCR was taken from a man aged 55 to 69 with myelodysplastic syndrome. Some clones in this sample may be carry-over from other donors' samples. Sequences were derived from peripheral blood mononuclear cells, sampled before stem cell transplant. V and J are TRBV19 and TRBJ1-1; D remains unclear. Written as DNA, the CDR3 is TGTGCCAGTATTAAACTCGCTGAAGCTTTCTTT. Its translation is CASIKLAEAFF. The whole variable domain, remainder taken from reference TRBV19 and TRBJ1-1, is DGGITQSPKYLFRKEGQNVTLSCEQNLNHDAMYWYRQDPGQGLRLIYYSQIVNDFQKGDIAEGYSVSREKKESFPLTVTSAQKNPTAFYLCASIKLAEAFFGQGTRLTVV.